This T cell receptor (beta chain) was captured in a study of blood T cell repertoires in COVID-19. From germline, CDR1 is SGHRS and CDR2 YFSETQ. With 5 bases clipped from V and 0 bases from J, the junction kept 2 bases outside the gene matches. The CDR3 is 15 residues long. Libraries were prepared by immunoSEQ multiplex PCR; TCRdb keeps only in-frame clonotypes and omits some of them. The sample records about 280,000 clones, over 75% being singletons. V and J are TRBV5-1 and TRBJ2-3; 11 nucleotides match TRBD2. Material: peripheral blood. The receptor's source is a man in his forties or fifties with active or convalescent COVID-19. Written as DNA, the CDR3 is TGCGCCAGCAGACTAGCGGGAGAAAGCACAGATACGCAGTATTTT. Translation: CASRLAGESTDTQYF.